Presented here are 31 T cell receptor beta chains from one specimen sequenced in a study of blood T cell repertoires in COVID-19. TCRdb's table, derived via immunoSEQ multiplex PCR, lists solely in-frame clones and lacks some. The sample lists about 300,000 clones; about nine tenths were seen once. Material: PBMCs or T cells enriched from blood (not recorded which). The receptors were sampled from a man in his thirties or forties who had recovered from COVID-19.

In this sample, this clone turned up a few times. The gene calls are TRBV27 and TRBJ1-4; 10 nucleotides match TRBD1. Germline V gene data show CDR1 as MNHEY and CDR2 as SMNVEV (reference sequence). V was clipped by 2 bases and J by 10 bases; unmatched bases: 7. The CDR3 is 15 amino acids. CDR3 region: CASSLRTGGGGKLFF. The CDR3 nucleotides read TGTGCCAGCAGTTTACGGACAGGGGGTGGCGGAAAACTGTTTTTT. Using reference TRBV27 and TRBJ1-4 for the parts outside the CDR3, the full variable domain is EAQVTQNPRYLITVTGKKLTVTCSQNMNHEYMSWYRQDPGLGLRQIYYSMNVEVTDKGDVPEGYKVSRKEKRNFPLILESPSPNQTSLYFCASSLRTGGGGKLFFGSGTQLSVL.

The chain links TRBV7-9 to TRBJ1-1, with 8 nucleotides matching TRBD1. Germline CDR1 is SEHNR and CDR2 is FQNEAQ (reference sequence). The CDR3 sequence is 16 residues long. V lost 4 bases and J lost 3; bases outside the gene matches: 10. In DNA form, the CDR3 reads TGTGCCAGCAGCTCGCGTCGGACAGGGAAGGACACTGAAGCTTTCTTT. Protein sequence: CASSSRRTGKDTEAFF.

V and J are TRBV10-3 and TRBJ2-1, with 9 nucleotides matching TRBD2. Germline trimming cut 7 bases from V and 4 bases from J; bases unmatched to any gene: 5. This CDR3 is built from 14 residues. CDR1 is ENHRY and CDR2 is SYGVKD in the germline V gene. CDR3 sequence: CAITPAGGYNEQFF. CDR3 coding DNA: TGTGCCATCACACCAGCGGGGGGTTACAATGAGCAGTTCTTC.

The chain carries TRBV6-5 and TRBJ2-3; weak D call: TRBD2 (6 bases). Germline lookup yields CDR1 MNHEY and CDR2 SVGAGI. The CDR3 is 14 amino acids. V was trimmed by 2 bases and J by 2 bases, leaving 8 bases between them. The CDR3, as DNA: TGTGCCAGCAGTTACCGCGGGGCCACAGATACGCAGTATTTT. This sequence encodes CASSYRGATDTQYF.

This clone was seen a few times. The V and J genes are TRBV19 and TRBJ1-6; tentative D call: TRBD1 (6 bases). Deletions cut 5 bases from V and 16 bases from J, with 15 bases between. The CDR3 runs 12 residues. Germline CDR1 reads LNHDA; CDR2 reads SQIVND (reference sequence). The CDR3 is CASSPGGASLHF. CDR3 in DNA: TGTGCCAGTAGTCCGGGGGGGGCATCACTCCACTTT.

CDR3 in amino acids: CASSLEGTSGLGEQFF. CDR3 DNA: TGTGCCAGCAGCTTAGAGGGGACTAGCGGTTTGGGAGAGCAGTTCTTC. V is TRBV7-6 and J is TRBJ2-1; TRBD2 matches at 11 bases. The CDR3 totals 16 residues. Losses at the gene ends were 1 base for V and 10 bases for J; bases not matched to a gene: 9. Germline V lookup: CDR1 SGHVS, CDR2 FNYEAQ.

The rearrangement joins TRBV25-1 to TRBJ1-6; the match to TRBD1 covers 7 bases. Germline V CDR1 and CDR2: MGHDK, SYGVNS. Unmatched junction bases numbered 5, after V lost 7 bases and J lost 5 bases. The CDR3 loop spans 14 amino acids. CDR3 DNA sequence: TGTGCCAGCAAGGGGGCGACCAATAATTCACCCCTCCACTTT. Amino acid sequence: CASKGATNNSPLHF.

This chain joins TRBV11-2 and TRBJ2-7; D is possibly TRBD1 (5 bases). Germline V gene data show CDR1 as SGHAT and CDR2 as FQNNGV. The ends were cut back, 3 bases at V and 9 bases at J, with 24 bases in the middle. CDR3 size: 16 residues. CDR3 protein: CASSFQQEQRSRGQYF. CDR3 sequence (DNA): TGTGCCAGCAGCTTCCAACAGGAGCAGAGGTCTAGAGGGCAGTACTTC.

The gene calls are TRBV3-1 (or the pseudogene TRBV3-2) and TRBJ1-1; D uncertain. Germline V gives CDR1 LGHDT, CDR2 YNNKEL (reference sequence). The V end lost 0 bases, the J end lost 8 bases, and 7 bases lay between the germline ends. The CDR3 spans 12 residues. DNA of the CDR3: TGTGCCAGCAGCCAAGATCCCCGGGAAGCTTTCTTT. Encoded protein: CASSQDPREAFF.

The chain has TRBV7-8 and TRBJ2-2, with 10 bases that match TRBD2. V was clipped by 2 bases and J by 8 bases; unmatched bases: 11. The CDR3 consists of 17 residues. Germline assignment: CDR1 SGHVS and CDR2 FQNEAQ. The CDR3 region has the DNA TGTGCCAGCAGCTTATCCCAAGCGGGGGGGCCAATTGGGGAGCTGTTTTTT. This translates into CASSLSQAGGPIGELFF.

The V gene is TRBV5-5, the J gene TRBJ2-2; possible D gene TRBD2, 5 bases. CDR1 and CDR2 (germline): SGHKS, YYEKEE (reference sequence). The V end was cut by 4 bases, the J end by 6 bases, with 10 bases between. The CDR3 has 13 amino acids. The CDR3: CASSRGRAGELFF. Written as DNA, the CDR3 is TGTGCCAGCAGCCGGGGTCGCGCCGGGGAGCTGTTTTTT.

CDR3 sequence (DNA): TGTGCCAGCAGCTCCACCCTGACTAGGTACAATGAGCAGTTCTTC. The encoded protein is CASSSTLTRYNEQFF. The chain links TRBV6-5 to TRBJ2-1; D is possibly TRBD2 (6 bases). This CDR3 has 15 residues. Germline V CDR1 and CDR2: MNHEY, SVGAGI. Trimming pared 6 bases from V and 4 bases from J, leaving 16 bases between.

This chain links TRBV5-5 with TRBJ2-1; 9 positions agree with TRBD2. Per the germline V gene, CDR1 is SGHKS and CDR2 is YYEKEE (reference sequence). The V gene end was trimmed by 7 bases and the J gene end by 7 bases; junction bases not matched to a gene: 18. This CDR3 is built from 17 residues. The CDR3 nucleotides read TGTGCCAGCTCCCCCCGCCGGAGTAGCGGGGGCGGAAATGAGCAGTTCTTC. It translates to CASSPRRSSGGGNEQFF. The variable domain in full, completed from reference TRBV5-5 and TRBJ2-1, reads DAGVTQSPTHLIKTRGQQVTLRCSPISGHKSVSWYQQVLGQGPQFIFQYYEKEERGRGNFPDRFSARQFPNYSSELNVNALLLGDSALYLCASSPRRSSGGGNEQFFGPGTRLTVL.

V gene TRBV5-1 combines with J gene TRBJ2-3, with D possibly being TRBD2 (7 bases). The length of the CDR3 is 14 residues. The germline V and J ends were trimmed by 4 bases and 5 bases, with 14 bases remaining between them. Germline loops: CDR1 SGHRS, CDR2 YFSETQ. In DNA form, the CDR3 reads TGCGCCAGCAGCGGCGGGGGCCAGGGAGATACGCAGTATTTT. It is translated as CASSGGGQGDTQYF.

CDR3 DNA: TGCGCCAGCAGCTCCTTGGGGGGGACTTATTACGAGCAGTACTTC. It translates to CASSSLGGTYYEQYF. V usage is TRBV10-2 and J usage is TRBJ2-7, with 7 bases matching TRBD2. Germline lookup yields CDR1 WSHSY and CDR2 SAAADI. Trimming at V came to 6 bases and at J to 4 bases, leaving 12 bases not matched to a gene. The CDR3 spans 15 residues.

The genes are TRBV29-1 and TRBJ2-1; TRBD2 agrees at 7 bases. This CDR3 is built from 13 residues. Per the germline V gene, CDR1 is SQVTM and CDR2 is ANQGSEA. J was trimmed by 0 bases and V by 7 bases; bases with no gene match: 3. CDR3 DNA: TGCAGCGGGGAGCGGGGCTCCTACAATGAGCAGTTCTTC. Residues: CSGERGSYNEQFF.

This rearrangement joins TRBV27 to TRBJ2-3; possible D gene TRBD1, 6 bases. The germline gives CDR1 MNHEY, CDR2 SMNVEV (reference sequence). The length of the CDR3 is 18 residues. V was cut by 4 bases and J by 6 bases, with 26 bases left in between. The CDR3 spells CASSSDHLGHPLADTQYF. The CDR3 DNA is TGTGCCAGCAGTTCGGATCACCTGGGACATCCCTTGGCGGATACGCAGTATTTT.

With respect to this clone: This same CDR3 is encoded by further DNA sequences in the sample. CDR3 DNA sequence: TGCGCCAGCAGCTTGGGCTCGGGGAACACTGAAGCTTTCTTT. Translation: CASSLGSGNTEAFF. V and J are TRBV5-1 and TRBJ1-1; D is unclear. The V end lost 0 bases, the J end lost 1 base, and 7 bases lay between the germline ends. The V gene's germline CDR1 is SGHRS and CDR2 YFSETQ. This CDR3 comprises 14 residues.

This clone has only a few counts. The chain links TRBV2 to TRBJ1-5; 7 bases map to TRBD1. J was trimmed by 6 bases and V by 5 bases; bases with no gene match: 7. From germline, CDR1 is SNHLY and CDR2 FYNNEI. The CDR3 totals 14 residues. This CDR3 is CASSKQGNGQPQHF. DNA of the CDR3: TGTGCCAGCAGTAAACAGGGGAATGGTCAGCCCCAGCATTTT.

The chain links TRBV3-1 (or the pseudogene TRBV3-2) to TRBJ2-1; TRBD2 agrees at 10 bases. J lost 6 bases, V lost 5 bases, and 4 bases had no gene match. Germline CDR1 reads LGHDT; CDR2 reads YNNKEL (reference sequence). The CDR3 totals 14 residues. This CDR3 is CASSKAGGGNEQFF. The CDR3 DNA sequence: TGTGCCAGCAGCAAAGCGGGAGGGGGCAATGAGCAGTTCTTC.

CDR3 DNA: TGTGCCAGCAGCTACAGGGGCTTGGGTACAGATACGCAGTATTTT. Translating it yields CASSYRGLGTDTQYF. The rearrangement joins TRBV2 to TRBJ2-3; TRBD1 aligns across 7 bases. The CDR3 extends over 15 amino acids. Germline CDR1 and CDR2: SNHLY and FYNNEI. V lost 6 bases and J lost 3; bases outside the gene matches: 9.

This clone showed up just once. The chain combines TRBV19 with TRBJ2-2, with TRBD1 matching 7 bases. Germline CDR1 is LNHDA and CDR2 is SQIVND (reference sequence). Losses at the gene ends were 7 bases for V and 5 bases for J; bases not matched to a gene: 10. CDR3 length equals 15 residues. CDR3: CASKGQGTATGELFF. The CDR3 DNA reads TGTGCCAGTAAGGGGCAAGGGACAGCTACCGGGGAGCTGTTTTTT.

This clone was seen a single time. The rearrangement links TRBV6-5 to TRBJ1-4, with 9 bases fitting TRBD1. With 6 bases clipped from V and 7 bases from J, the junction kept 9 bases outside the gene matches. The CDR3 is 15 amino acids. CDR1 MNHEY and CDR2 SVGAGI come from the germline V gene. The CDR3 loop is CASRPDRGRTEKLFF. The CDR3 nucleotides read TGTGCCAGCAGGCCAGACAGGGGGAGGACTGAAAAACTGTTTTTT.

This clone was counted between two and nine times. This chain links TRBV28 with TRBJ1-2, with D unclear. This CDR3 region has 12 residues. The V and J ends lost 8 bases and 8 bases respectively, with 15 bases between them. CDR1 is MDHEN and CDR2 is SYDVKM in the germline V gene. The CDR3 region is CASRIPAGGYTF. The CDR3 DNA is TGTGCCAGCCGAATCCCAGCGGGGGGCTACACCTTC.

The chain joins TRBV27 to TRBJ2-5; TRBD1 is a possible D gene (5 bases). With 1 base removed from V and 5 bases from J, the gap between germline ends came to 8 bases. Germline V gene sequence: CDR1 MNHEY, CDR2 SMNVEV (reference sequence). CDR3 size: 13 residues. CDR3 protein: CASSLFGAETQYF. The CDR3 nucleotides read TGTGCCAGCAGTTTATTTGGGGCGGAGACCCAGTACTTC.

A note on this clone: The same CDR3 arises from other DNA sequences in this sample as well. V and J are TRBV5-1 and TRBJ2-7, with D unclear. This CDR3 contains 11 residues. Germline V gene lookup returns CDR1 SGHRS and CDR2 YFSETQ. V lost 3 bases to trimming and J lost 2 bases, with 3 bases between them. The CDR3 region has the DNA TGCGCCAGCAGCTCCGCCTACGAGCAGTACTTC. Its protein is CASSSAYEQYF.

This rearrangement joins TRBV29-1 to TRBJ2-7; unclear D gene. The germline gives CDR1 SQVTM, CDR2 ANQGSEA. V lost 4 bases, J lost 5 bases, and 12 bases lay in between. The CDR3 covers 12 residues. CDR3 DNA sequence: TGCAGCGTTGTAGCCTCGCCCAACGAGCAGTACTTC. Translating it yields CSVVASPNEQYF.

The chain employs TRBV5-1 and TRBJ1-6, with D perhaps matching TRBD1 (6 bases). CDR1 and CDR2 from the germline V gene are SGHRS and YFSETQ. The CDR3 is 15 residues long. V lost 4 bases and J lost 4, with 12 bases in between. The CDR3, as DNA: TGCGCCAGCAGCCCAGTACAGGGTTATAATTCACCCCTCCACTTT. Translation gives CASSPVQGYNSPLHF.

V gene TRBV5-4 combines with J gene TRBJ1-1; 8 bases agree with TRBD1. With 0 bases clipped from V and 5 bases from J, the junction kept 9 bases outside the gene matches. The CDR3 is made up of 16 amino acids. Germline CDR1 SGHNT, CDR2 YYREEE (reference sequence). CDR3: CASSLGYGQGYTEAFF. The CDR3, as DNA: TGTGCCAGCAGCTTGGGATATGGACAGGGTTATACTGAAGCTTTCTTT.

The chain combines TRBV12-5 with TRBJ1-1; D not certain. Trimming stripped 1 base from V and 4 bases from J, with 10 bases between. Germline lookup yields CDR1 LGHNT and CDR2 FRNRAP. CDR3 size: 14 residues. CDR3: CASGLAPPGTEAFF. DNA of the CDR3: TGTGCTAGTGGTTTGGCCCCCCCCGGCACTGAAGCTTTCTTT.

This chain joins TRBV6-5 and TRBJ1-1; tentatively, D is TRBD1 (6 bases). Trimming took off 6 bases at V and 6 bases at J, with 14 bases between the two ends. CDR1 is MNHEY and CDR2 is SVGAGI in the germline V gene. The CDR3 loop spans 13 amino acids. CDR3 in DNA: TGTGCCAGCAGCCGGCCCAGGGGATCTGAAGCTTTCTTT. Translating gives CASSRPRGSEAFF.